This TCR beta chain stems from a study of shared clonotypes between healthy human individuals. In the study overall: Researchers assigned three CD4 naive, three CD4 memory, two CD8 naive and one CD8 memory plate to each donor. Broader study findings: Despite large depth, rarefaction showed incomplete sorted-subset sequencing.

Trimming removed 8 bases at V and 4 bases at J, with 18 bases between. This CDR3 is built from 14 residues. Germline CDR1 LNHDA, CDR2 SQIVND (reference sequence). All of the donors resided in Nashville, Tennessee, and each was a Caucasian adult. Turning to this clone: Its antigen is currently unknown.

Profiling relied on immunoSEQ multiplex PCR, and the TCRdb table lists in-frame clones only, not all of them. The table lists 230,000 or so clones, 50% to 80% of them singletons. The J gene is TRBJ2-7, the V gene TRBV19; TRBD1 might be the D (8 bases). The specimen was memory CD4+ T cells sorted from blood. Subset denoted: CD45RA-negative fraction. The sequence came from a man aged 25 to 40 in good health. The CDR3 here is CASAPDRGLYEQYF. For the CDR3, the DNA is TGTGCCAGTGCTCCTGACAGGGGACTATACGAGCAGTACTTC.